These T cell receptor beta chains were read from a single sample in a study of Ad26.COV2.S vaccination and SARS-CoV-2 variants. Clones were sequenced by immunoSEQ multiplex PCR, and TCRdb holds only the in-frame ones, with some missing. The repertoire holds about 320,000 clones, with around 81% as singletons. The starting material was peripheral blood, obtained in a trial of Ad26.COV2.S vaccine versus placebo. The receptors were sampled from a person between 18 and 65 years old who received the Ad26.COV2.S COVID-19 vaccine or a placebo. The CDR3 runs from the conserved cysteine through the conserved F or W. The D gene is left open where the match is weak. Clone size is shown for a subset of rows, as once, few, many or a class of expanded clone.

v_call,clone_size,j_call,d_call,cdr3_nt,cdr3_aa
TRBV9,NA,TRBJ2-5,NA,TGTGCCAGCAGCGCCCATGAGGGGTTAGAGACCCAGTACTTC,CASSAHEGLETQYF
TRBV7-9,NA,TRBJ1-3,TRBD1,TGTGCCAGCAGCCCCCGGGACAGGGTTTCGGGAAACACCATATATTTT,CASSPRDRVSGNTIYF
TRBV12-3/TRBV12-4,few,TRBJ1-2,NA,TGTGCCAGCAGTTTCGGAAGTGGCTACACCTTC,CASSFGSGYTF
TRBV7-6,NA,TRBJ1-1,TRBD1,TGTGCCAGCAGCGAACAGGGGGCTTGGAGTGAAGCTTTCTTT,CASSEQGAWSEAFF
TRBV12-3/TRBV12-4,NA,TRBJ1-1,NA,TGTGCCAGCAGCCGCCTCTTGAACACTGAAGCTTTCTTT,CASSRLLNTEAFF
TRBV4-2,NA,TRBJ1-2,NA,TGTGCCAGCAGCCAAGAGTACAGACAATTATATGGCTACACCTTC,CASSQEYRQLYGYTF
TRBV19,NA,TRBJ1-5,NA,TGTGCCAGTGCGAGGGGACCGCTTTATAGCAATCAGCCCCAGCATTTT,CASARGPLYSNQPQHF
TRBV2,NA,TRBJ1-6,NA,TGTGCCAGCAGTGTGGAGAAGAATTCACCCCTCCACTTT,CASSVEKNSPLHF
TRBV5-1,NA,TRBJ1-1,NA,TGCGCCAGCAGCTTGGGTCCGGGGAGGAACACTGAAGCTTTCTTT,CASSLGPGRNTEAFF
TRBV4-1,NA,TRBJ2-3,TRBD2,TGCGCCAGCAGCCAAAACACCGGGGGGGCGGATATCACAGATACGCAGTATTTT,CASSQNTGGADITDTQYF
TRBV4-2,NA,TRBJ2-3,TRBD2,TGTGCCAGCAGCCAAGATGTGATAGCGGGAGACCGCACAGATACGCAGTATTTT,CASSQDVIAGDRTDTQYF
TRBV9,NA,TRBJ1-1,NA,TGTGCCAGCAGCGTCCCTGGGGGGCAGCCGAACACTGAAGCTTTCTTT,CASSVPGGQPNTEAFF
TRBV2,NA,TRBJ2-3,NA,TGTGCCAGCACGGCTTTTGGGCTAGATACGCAGTATTTT,CASTAFGLDTQYF
TRBV27,NA,TRBJ1-5,TRBD1,TGTGCCAGCAGAGCCCCCGGGACAGGGTTAAGCCAGCCCCAGCATTTT,CASRAPGTGLSQPQHF
TRBV9,NA,TRBJ1-6,TRBD1,TGTGCCAGCAGCGGACTACAGGGGACGTATTCACCCCTCCACTTT,CASSGLQGTYSPLHF
TRBV19,once,TRBJ1-4,TRBD1,TGTGCCAGTAGTCCGGGACAGGCGAATGAAAAACTGTTTTTT,CASSPGQANEKLFF
TRBV6-1,NA,TRBJ2-7,NA,TGTGCCAGCAGTGAGGTCGGGGGGCGCAGAGGCGAGCAGTACTTC,CASSEVGGRRGEQYF
TRBV5-1,NA,TRBJ2-1,TRBD2,TGCGCCAGCTTCCTCGGGGGGGTCTACAATGAGCAGTTCTTC,CASFLGGVYNEQFF
TRBV2,NA,TRBJ1-2,NA,TGTGCCAGCAGTGATAAACATGAGGGGTCGAACTATGGCTACACCTTC,CASSDKHEGSNYGYTF
TRBV18,NA,TRBJ1-3,NA,TGTGCCAGCTCACCGACAAGCTCTGGAAACACCATATATTTT,CASSPTSSGNTIYF
TRBV6-5,NA,TRBJ1-1,NA,TGTGCCAGCAGTACTCCCGGGGCCTCGAACACTGAAGCTTTCTTT,CASSTPGASNTEAFF
TRBV5-1,few,TRBJ2-1,TRBD2,TGCGCCAGCAGCTTGAGGCGGGGGGCGAATGAGCAGTTCTTC,CASSLRRGANEQFF
TRBV7-9,NA,TRBJ1-1,NA,TGTGCCAGCAGCTTAGTTCCAGGCGGAAACACTGAAGCTTTCTTT,CASSLVPGGNTEAFF
TRBV7-9,NA,TRBJ1-1,NA,TGTGCCAGCAGCCGTCAACGGGGTCGATTTAGCACTGAAGCTTTCTTT,CASSRQRGRFSTEAFF
TRBV19,NA,TRBJ1-5,NA,TGTGCCAGTAGTATAGTAGGGGCTCAGCCCCAGCATTTT,CASSIVGAQPQHF
TRBV3-1/TRBV3-2,NA,TRBJ2-1,TRBD1,TGTGCCAGCAGCCAAGCACGGACAGGGTGGAATGAGCAGTTCTTC,CASSQARTGWNEQFF
TRBV28,NA,TRBJ2-6,NA,TGTGCCACTCTGGTGGGGGGCGCTTCTGGGGCCAACGTCCTGACTTTC,CATLVGGASGANVLTF
TRBV28,NA,TRBJ2-1,NA,TGTGCCAGCACCCGGGGTTCCTCCTACAATGAGCAGTTCTTC,CASTRGSSYNEQFF
TRBV4-2,NA,TRBJ2-4,TRBD1,TGTGCCAGCAGCATGATGACAGGGGGAGCCAAAAACATTCAGTACTTC,CASSMMTGGAKNIQYF
TRBV24-1,few,TRBJ2-3,NA,TGTGCCACCAGTGACTTGGCAGATACGCAGTATTTT,CATSDLADTQYF
TRBV4-2,NA,TRBJ2-5,TRBD2,TGTGCCAGCAGCCAGGGGGGGGACCCCAAGGGAGAGACCCAGTACTTC,CASSQGGDPKGETQYF
TRBV3-1/TRBV3-2,NA,TRBJ2-3,NA,TGTGCCAGCAGCCAAGGTGCCAGCACAGATACGCAGTATTTT,CASSQGASTDTQYF
TRBV7-2,NA,TRBJ2-3,NA,TGTGCCAGCAGCTTAGCGCTTGGAGAACTAGATACGCAGTATTTT,CASSLALGELDTQYF
TRBV12-3/TRBV12-4,NA,TRBJ2-7,NA,TGTGCCAGCAGTTTTGCTGGTTACGAGCAGTACTTC,CASSFAGYEQYF
TRBV11-2,NA,TRBJ1-2,NA,TGTGCCAGCAGCCCCCCGGGAAGCTCTAACTATGGCTACACCTTC,CASSPPGSSNYGYTF
TRBV5-1,many,TRBJ2-5,NA,TGCGCCAGCAGCAGCGTTATGTCGGGTCTACGTAGAGAGACCCAGTACTTC,CASSSVMSGLRRETQYF
TRBV7-9,NA,TRBJ1-2,NA,TGTGCCAGCAGCCCGGCAGGGGAGTTGAGTGGCTACACCTTC,CASSPAGELSGYTF
TRBV4-2,NA,TRBJ1-3,NA,TGTGCCAGCAGCCAACTACTGACTGGATCTGGAAACACCATATATTTT,CASSQLLTGSGNTIYF
TRBV23-1,NA,TRBJ1-1,NA,TGCGCCAGCAGTTCTAGGGGACGCACCTTAAGGAACACTGAAGCTTTCTTT,CASSSRGRTLRNTEAFF